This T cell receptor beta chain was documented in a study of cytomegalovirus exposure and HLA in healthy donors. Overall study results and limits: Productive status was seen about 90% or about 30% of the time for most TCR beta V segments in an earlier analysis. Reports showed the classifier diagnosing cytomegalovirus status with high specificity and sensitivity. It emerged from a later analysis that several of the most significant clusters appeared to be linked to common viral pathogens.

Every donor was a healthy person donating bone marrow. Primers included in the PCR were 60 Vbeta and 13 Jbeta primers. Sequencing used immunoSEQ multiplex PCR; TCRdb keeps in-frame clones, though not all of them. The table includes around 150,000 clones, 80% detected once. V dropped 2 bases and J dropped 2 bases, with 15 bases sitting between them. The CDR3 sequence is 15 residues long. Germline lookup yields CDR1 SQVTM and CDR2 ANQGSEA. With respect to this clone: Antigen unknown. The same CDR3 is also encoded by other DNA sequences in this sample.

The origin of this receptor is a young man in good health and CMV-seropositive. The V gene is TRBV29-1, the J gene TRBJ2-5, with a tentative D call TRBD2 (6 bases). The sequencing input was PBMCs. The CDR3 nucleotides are TGCAGCGTTGAACGGGGTCGGGACTTTCAAGAGACCCAGTACTTC. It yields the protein CSVERGRDFQETQYF.